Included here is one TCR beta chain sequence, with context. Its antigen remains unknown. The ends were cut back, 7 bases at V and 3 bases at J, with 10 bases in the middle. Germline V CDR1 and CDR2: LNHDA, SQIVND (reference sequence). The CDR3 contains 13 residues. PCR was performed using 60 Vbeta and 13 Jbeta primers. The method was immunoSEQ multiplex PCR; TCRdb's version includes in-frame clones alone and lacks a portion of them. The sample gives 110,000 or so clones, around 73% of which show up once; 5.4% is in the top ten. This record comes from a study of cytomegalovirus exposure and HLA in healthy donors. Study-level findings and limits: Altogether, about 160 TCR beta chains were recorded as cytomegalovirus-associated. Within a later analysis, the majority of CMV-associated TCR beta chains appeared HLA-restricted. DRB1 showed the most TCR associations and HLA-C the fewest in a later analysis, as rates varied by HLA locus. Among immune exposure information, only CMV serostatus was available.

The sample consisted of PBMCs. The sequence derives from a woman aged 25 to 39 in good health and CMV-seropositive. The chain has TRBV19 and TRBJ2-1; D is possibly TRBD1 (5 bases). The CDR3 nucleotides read TGTGCCAGTATGCCCAGGGACTACAATGAGCAGTTCTTC. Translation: CASMPRDYNEQFF.